Below, one T cell receptor (beta chain) is given with its context. The sample originates from a study of blood T cell repertoires in COVID-19. In the study overall: The United States, Italy and Spain provided the acute and convalescent COVID-19 samples.

Original handling: Reference gene primers were amplified, and this amplification served to estimate nucleated cell counts. Libraries were prepared by immunoSEQ multiplex PCR; TCRdb keeps only in-frame clonotypes and omits some of them. The V and J calls and clone size were taken over from that table, and D and trimming were inferred from the DNA. Altogether roughly 200,000 clones are present, roughly four fifths being singletons, with the ten largest covering about an eighth. Participants were aged roughly 18 to 90 years, lived in about two dozen US areas, and enrolled virtually. Clinical history reported by participants formed the basis on which cohorts were assigned. V lost 4 bases to trimming and J lost 7 bases, with 11 bases between them. The CDR3 spans 13 residues. In germline, CDR1 is SEHNR, CDR2 FQNEAQ (reference sequence).

The genes are TRBV7-9 and TRBJ2-1; TRBD1 might be the D (5 bases). Specimen: PBMCs or T cells enriched from blood (not recorded which). This sequence was found in a man aged 35 to 55 who had recovered from COVID-19. CDR3 DNA sequence: TGTGCCAGCAGCTCCTATGGGGCGAATGAGCAGTTCTTC. As protein: CASSSYGANEQFF.